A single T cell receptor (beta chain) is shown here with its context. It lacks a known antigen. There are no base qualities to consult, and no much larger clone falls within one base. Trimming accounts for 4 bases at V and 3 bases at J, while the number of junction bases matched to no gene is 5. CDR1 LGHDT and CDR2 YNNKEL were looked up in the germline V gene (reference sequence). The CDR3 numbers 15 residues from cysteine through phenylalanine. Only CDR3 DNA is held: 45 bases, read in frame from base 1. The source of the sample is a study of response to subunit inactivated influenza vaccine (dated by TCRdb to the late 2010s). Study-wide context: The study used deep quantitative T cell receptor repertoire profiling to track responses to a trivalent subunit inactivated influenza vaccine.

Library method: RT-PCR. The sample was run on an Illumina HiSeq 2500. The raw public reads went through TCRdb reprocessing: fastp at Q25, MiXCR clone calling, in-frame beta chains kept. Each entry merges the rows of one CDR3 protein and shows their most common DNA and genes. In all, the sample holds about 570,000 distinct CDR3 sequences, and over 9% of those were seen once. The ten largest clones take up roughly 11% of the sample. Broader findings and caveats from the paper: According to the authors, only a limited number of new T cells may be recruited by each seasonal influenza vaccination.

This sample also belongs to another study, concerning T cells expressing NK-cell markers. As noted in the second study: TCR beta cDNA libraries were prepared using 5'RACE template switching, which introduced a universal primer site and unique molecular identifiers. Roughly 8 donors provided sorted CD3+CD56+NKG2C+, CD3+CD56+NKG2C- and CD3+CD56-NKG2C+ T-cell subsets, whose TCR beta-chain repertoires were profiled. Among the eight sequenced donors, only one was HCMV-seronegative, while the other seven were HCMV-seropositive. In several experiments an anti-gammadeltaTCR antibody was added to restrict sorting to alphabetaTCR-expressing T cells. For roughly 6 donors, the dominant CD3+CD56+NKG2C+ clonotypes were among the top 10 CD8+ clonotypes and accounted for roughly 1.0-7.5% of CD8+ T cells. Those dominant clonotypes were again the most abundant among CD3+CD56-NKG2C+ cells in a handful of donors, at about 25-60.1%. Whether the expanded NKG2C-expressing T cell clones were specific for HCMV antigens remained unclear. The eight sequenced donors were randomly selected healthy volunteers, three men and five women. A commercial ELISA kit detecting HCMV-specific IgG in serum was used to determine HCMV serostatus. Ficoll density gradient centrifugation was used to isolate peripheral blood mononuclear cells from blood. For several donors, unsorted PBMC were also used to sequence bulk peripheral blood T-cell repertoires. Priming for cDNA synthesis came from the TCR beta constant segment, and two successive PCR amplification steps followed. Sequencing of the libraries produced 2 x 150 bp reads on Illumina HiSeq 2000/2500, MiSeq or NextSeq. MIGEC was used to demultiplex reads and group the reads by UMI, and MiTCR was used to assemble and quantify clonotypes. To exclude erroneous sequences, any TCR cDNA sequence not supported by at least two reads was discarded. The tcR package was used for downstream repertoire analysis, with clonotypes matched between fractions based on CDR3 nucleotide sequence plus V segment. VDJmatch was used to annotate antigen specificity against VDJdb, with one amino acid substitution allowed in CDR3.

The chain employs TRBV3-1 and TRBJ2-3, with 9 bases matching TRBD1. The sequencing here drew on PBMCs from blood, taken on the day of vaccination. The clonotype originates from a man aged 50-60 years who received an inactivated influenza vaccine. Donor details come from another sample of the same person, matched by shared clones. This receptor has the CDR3 CASSRTGGWTDTQYF. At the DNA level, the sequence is TGTGCCAGCAGCCGAACAGGGGGCTGGACAGATACGCAGTATTTT.